A selection of T cell receptor beta chains follows, all from one sample in a study of shared clonotypes between healthy human individuals. The method was immunoSEQ multiplex PCR; TCRdb's version includes in-frame clones alone and lacks a portion of them. Of about 1 million clones listed, approximately 72% are singletons. Sequenced sample: memory CD4+ T cells sorted from blood. Every receptor here comes from a young man in good health. CDR3s include the opening cysteine and the closing phenylalanine or tryptophan. The D gene is left open where the match is weak. A row's size may be missing; if present it is once, few, many or a size class.

d_call	v_call	j_call	clone_size	cdr3_length	cdr3_aa	cdr3_nt
-	TRBV5-6	TRBJ1-1	-	12	CASSFLAAEAFF	TGTGCCAGCAGCTTCTTGGCAGCTGAAGCTTTCTTT
-	TRBV7-2	TRBJ2-1	once	14	CASSLGALGVGQFF	TGTGCCAGCAGCTTAGGGGCGCTTGGGGTCGGGCAGTTCTTC
-	TRBV27	TRBJ1-6	-	15	CASSPPGHPNSPLHF	TGTGCCAGCAGTCCGCCGGGACACCCGAATTCACCCCTCCACTTT
TRBD1	TRBV5-6	TRBJ2-2	-	16	CASSVNRGRYTGELFF	TGTGCCAGCAGCGTCAACAGGGGAAGGTACACCGGGGAGCTGTTTTTT
TRBD2	TRBV19	TRBJ2-7	few	18	CASSIDYGGGPRIYEQYF	TGTGCCAGTAGTATAGATTATGGGGGAGGGCCGCGGATCTACGAGCAGTACTTC
TRBD1	TRBV28	TRBJ2-2	-	16	CASSGLRDRDPGELFF	TGTGCCAGCAGTGGTCTCCGGGACAGGGACCCCGGGGAGCTGTTTTTT
-	TRBV11-1	TRBJ2-2	once	16	CASTWGGQTNTGELFF	TGTGCCAGCACCTGGGGCGGACAAACGAACACCGGGGAGCTGTTTTTT
-	TRBV5-1	TRBJ1-1	-	14	CASSLGGLNTEAFF	TGCGCCAGCAGCTTGGGGGGATTGAACACTGAAGCTTTCTTT
TRBD1	TRBV28	TRBJ2-2	few	14	CASEGQGRTGELFF	TGTGCCAGCGAGGGACAGGGACGGACCGGGGAGCTGTTTTTT
-	TRBV11-2	TRBJ2-7	-	16	CASSSGSGRATYEQYF	TGTGCCAGCAGCTCCGGAAGTGGAAGGGCGACCTACGAGCAGTACTTC
TRBD2	TRBV5-4	TRBJ2-1	-	15	CASSTGSGVYNEQFF	TGTGCCAGCAGCACGGGGAGCGGGGTTTACAATGAGCAGTTCTTC
-	TRBV14	TRBJ1-3	-	15	CASSQVKGSGNTIYF	TGTGCCAGCAGCCAAGTCAAGGGCTCTGGAAACACCATATATTTT
TRBD2	TRBV11-3	TRBJ2-3	-	18	CASSLGSGGPVGTDTQYF	TGTGCCAGCAGCTTAGGCTCGGGAGGGCCTGTGGGCACAGATACGCAGTATTTT
TRBD1	TRBV25-1	TRBJ1-3	many	15	CASSAGQGAGNTIYF	TGTGCCAGCAGTGCTGGACAGGGGGCTGGAAACACCATATATTTT
-	TRBV6-5	TRBJ1-1	-	13	CASWVSGGTEAFF	TGTGCCAGTTGGGTGTCCGGTGGCACTGAAGCTTTCTTT
TRBD2	TRBV10-3	TRBJ2-5	-	15	CAISGSGGNQETQYF	TGTGCCATCAGTGGTTCGGGAGGCAATCAAGAGACCCAGTACTTC
-	TRBV5-4	TRBJ1-1	-	16	CASSTGTQGGGTEAFF	TGTGCCAGCAGCACCGGGACTCAGGGTGGCGGAACTGAAGCTTTCTTT
-	TRBV4-1	TRBJ2-1	-	14	CASSQGYVAVGQFF	TGCGCCAGCAGCCAAGGGTATGTAGCGGTTGGGCAGTTCTTC
-	TRBV18	TRBJ2-3	-	14	CASSRIADTDTQYF	TGTGCCAGCTCACGCATAGCGGATACAGATACGCAGTATTTT
TRBD1	TRBV2	TRBJ1-6	-	15	CASSADRGPNSPLHF	TGTGCCAGCAGTGCTGACAGGGGGCCGAATTCACCCCTCCACTTT
-	TRBV5-6	TRBJ2-7	few	14	CASSFRGLPYEQYF	TGTGCCAGCAGCTTCCGCGGACTACCCTACGAGCAGTACTTC
TRBD1	TRBV7-6	TRBJ2-2	-	16	CASSHGTGGNTGELFF	TGTGCCAGCAGCCATGGGACAGGGGGAAACACCGGGGAGCTGTTTTTT
-	TRBV19	TRBJ1-2	-	16	CASSTNFITENYGYTF	TGTGCCAGTAGTACCAACTTCATTACAGAGAACTATGGCTACACCTTC
TRBD1	TRBV5-1	TRBJ1-5	-	17	CASSLAPVGTENQPQHF	TGCGCCAGCAGCTTGGCCCCGGTAGGGACAGAAAATCAGCCCCAGCATTTT
TRBD1	TRBV19	TRBJ2-5	-	15	CASSIHNRGQETQYF	TGTGCCAGTAGTATCCATAACAGGGGCCAAGAGACCCAGTACTTC
TRBD2	TRBV2	TRBJ2-3	-	16	CASSEGLAGGADTQYF	TGTGCCAGCAGTGAGGGGCTAGCGGGAGGGGCAGATACGCAGTATTTT
-	TRBV12-5	TRBJ2-7	-	14	CASGLVQGYNEQYF	TGTGCTAGTGGTTTGGTACAGGGTTACAACGAGCAGTACTTC
-	TRBV9	TRBJ2-3	-	15	CASSWGSTQADTQYF	TGTGCCAGCAGTTGGGGGAGCACACAAGCAGATACGCAGTATTTT
-	TRBV2	TRBJ2-3	once	18	CASSEIRVVAGSEDTQYF	TGTGCCAGCAGTGAAATCAGGGTCGTGGCAGGGTCAGAAGATACGCAGTATTTT
TRBD2	TRBV7-3	TRBJ2-3	once	16	CASSLKASGGTDTQYF	TGTGCCAGCAGCTTAAAGGCTAGCGGGGGCACAGATACGCAGTATTTT
-	TRBV7-9	TRBJ2-6	-	15	CASSLGGGGANVLTF	TGTGCCAGCAGCTTAGGCGGCGGTGGGGCCAACGTCCTGACTTTC
-	TRBV10-3	TRBJ2-2	-	15	CAISESNGRSGELFF	TGTGCCATCAGTGAGTCGAACGGTCGGTCCGGGGAGCTGTTTTTT
-	TRBV30	TRBJ1-2	-	19	CAWSVGRKGTSRPPYGYTF	TGTGCCTGGAGTGTAGGGAGAAAGGGGACGTCGCGTCCCCCCTATGGCTACACCTTC